The 20 T cell receptor beta chains below were found in one sample sequenced in a study of cytomegalovirus exposure and HLA in healthy donors. PCR involved 60 Vbeta and 13 Jbeta primers. The protocol was immunoSEQ multiplex PCR, while the TCRdb copy is restricted to in-frame clones and leaves out a portion. The table includes about 190,000 clones, 81% detected once. Sample: PBMCs. These receptors were taken from a man aged 50 or older in good health and CMV-seronegative.

About this clone: A junction boundary mismatches the germline segment, possibly from a read error. This chain uses TRBV7-7 with TRBJ2-3; D unclear. From germline, CDR1 is SSHAT and CDR2 FNYEAQ (reference sequence). CDR3 length: 13 amino acids. CDR3: CASSTSPESTQYF. CDR3 nucleotide sequence: TGTGCTAGCAGCACATCCCCGGAGAGTACGCAGTATTTT. The entire variable domain, with the rest obtained from reference TRBV7-7 and TRBJ2-3, is as follows: GAGVSQSPRYKVTKRGQDVTLRCDPISSHATLYWYQQALGQGPEFLTYFNYEAQPDKSGLPSDRFSAERPEGSISTLTIQRTEQRDSAMYRCASSTSPESTQYFGPGTRLTVL.

The genes are TRBV29-1 and TRBJ1-6; 7 bases map to TRBD1. This CDR3 spans 14 amino acids. Trimming took 5 bases from V and 7 from J; bases not matched to a gene: 8. Germline V CDR1 and CDR2: SQVTM, ANQGSEA. The CDR3 nucleotides read TGCAGCGTTCGACAGGGCACGGGCAATTCACCCCTCCACTTT. It translates to CSVRQGTGNSPLHF. The whole variable domain, remainder taken from reference TRBV29-1 and TRBJ1-6, is SAVISQKPSRDICQRGTSLTIQCQVDSQVTMMFWYRQQPGQSLTLIATANQGSEATYESGFVIDKFPISRPNLTFSTLTVSNMSPEDSSIYLCSVRQGTGNSPLHFGNGTRLTVT.

The chain joins TRBV4-3 to TRBJ2-5; no clear D. This CDR3 is built from 13 residues. Between the trimmed V and J ends, which lost 1 base and 5 bases, there was a span of 8 bases. Germline CDR1 reads LGHNA; CDR2 reads YSLEER. The CDR3 DNA sequence: TGCGCCAGCAGCCAAGGGAACGGGGAGACCCAGTACTTC. Translation gives CASSQGNGETQYF.

The J gene is TRBJ2-7, the V gene TRBV5-1, with a possible D match to TRBD2 (6 bases). V lost 5 bases and J 6 bases, leaving 15 bases between the germline ends. The CDR3 has 13 amino acids. The germline V gene encodes CDR1 SGHRS and CDR2 YFSETQ. The CDR3 sequence: CASSRLGDTEQYF. The CDR3 DNA follows: TGCGCCAGCAGTCGACTAGGGGATACCGAGCAGTACTTC.

In this sample, this clone turned up once. The V gene is TRBV5-4, the J gene TRBJ2-1, with TRBD2 matching over 7 bases. Germline lookup yields CDR1 SGHNT and CDR2 YYREEE (reference sequence). V was pared by 4 bases and J by 1 base, with 5 bases of the junction left unmatched. The CDR3 is 15 amino acids. CDR3 loop: CASSQPGLSYNEQFF. CDR3 bases: TGTGCCAGCAGCCAACCGGGACTATCCTACAATGAGCAGTTCTTC.

This chain joins TRBV14 and TRBJ1-4; D is possibly TRBD1 (6 bases). This CDR3 has 16 amino acids. Germline V gene data show CDR1 as SGHDN and CDR2 as FVKESK. Between the trimmed V and J ends, which lost 0 bases and 7 bases, there was a span of 15 bases. For the CDR3, the DNA is TGTGCCAGCAGCCAAGATTGGCTAGGGGGAAGTGAAAAACTGTTTTTT. Protein: CASSQDWLGGSEKLFF.

The V and J genes are TRBV4-1 and TRBJ1-1; 8 bases are shared with TRBD1. Per the germline V gene, CDR1 is MGHRA and CDR2 is YSYEKL. The CDR3 totals 16 residues. V was pared by 4 bases and J by 6 bases, with 13 bases of the junction left unmatched. CDR3 in amino acids: CASSRIWGDRGAEAFF. The CDR3 DNA is TGCGCCAGCAGCCGCATATGGGGTGACAGGGGCGCTGAAGCTTTCTTT.

This clone was recorded once. This chain connects TRBV5-4 to TRBJ1-1; the D gene is possibly TRBD1 (6 bases). This CDR3 is 13 amino acids long. V lost 4 bases to trimming and J lost 8 bases, with 15 bases between them. CDR1 is SGHNT and CDR2 is YYREEE in the germline V gene (reference sequence). CDR3 region: CASSPEGVTEAFF. The CDR3 DNA reads as TGTGCCAGCAGCCCCGAGGGGGTCACCGAAGCTTTCTTT.

This chain links TRBV15 with TRBJ2-5; possible D gene TRBD2, 5 bases. Germline CDR1 LNHNV, CDR2 YYDKDF (reference sequence). V shed 4 bases and J shed 3 bases, with 18 bases lying between them. The CDR3 spans 16 residues. This chain's CDR3 is CATSTEGVAKEETQYF. The DNA of the CDR3 is TGTGCCACCAGCACAGAGGGCGTGGCGAAAGAAGAGACCCAGTACTTC.

In nucleotides, the CDR3 is TGTGCCAGCAGGTCCGGGACTGTGGCTACGCAGTATTTT. Translated: CASRSGTVATQYF. The genes are TRBV6-5 and TRBJ2-3; D is possibly TRBD2 (6 bases). V shed 6 bases and J shed 8 bases, with 15 bases lying between them. The CDR3 is made up of 13 amino acids. CDR1 and CDR2 from the germline V gene are MNHEY and SVGAGI.

The rearrangement links TRBV5-6 to TRBJ2-1, with 7 bases lining up with TRBD2. The CDR3 covers 16 residues. CDR1 and CDR2 from the germline V gene are SGHDT and YYEEEE. V was clipped by 4 bases and J by 3 bases; unmatched bases: 10. The CDR3 loop reads CASSRGVGSLYNEQFF. In nucleotides, the CDR3 is TGTGCCAGCAGCCGGGGGGTAGGGTCCCTCTACAATGAGCAGTTCTTC. Full variable domain (rest looked up from reference TRBV5-6 and TRBJ2-1): DAGVTQSPTHLIKTRGQQVTLRCSPKSGHDTVSWYQQALGQGPQFIFQYYEEEERQRGNFPDRFSGHQFPNYSSELNVNALLLGDSALYLCASSRGVGSLYNEQFFGPGTRLTVL.

The V and J genes are TRBV2 and TRBJ2-1; 7 bases are a match to TRBD2. The CDR3 runs to 15 residues. The germline CDR1 and CDR2 sequences are SNHLY and FYNNEI. Trimming removed 7 bases from V and 1 base from J; junction bases left unmatched: 7. CDR3 region: CASTLGRGSYNEQFF. For the CDR3, the DNA is TGTGCCAGCACTTTAGGGCGGGGGTCCTACAATGAGCAGTTCTTC.

The chain is built from TRBV10-1 and TRBJ2-1; D unclear. Trimming took 4 bases from V and 7 from J, leaving 8 bases between them. CDR1 is WNHNN, CDR2 SYGVQD, per germline (reference sequence). This CDR3 contains 12 residues. The CDR3 region has the DNA TGCGCCAGCAGTGCCACTTTAAATGAGCAGTTCTTC. It is translated as CASSATLNEQFF.

This clone has only one observation. The chain has TRBV7-9 and TRBJ1-1, with D perhaps matching TRBD1 (6 bases). The V and J ends lost 0 bases and 5 bases respectively, with 10 bases between them. The CDR3 length is 14 residues. Germline values: CDR1 SEHNR, CDR2 FQNEAQ (reference sequence). The CDR3 sequence: CASSLAGALTEAFF. CDR3 sequence (DNA): TGTGCCAGCAGCTTAGCGGGGGCCTTAACTGAAGCTTTCTTT. The full variable domain, its missing parts supplied by reference TRBV7-9 and TRBJ1-1, is DTGVSQNPRHKITKRGQNVTFRCDPISEHNRLYWYRQTLGQGPEFLTYFQNEAQLEKSRLLSDRFSAERPKGSFSTLEIQRTEQGDSAMYLCASSLAGALTEAFFGQGTRLTVV.

A few counts support this clone. The rearrangement links TRBV5-1 to TRBJ1-1; no firm D call. Germline V gene lookup returns CDR1 SGHRS and CDR2 YFSETQ. Trimming took off 3 bases at V and 1 base at J, with 10 bases between the two ends. CDR3 length equals 14 residues. The CDR3 nucleotides are TGCGCCAGCAGCTGGCAACACGAGAACACTGAAGCTTTCTTT. This translates into CASSWQHENTEAFF.

CDR3 coding DNA: TGTGCCAGCAGTCGAGGACTCCGGGAGCAGTTCTTC. Its translation: CASSRGLREQFF. The chain joins TRBV27 to TRBJ2-1; a weak D match, TRBD2 (5 bases). Trimming left V 5 bases short and J 10 bases short, with 12 bases between. Germline loops: CDR1 MNHEY, CDR2 SMNVEV (reference sequence). CDR3 length: 12 amino acids.

This rearrangement joins TRBV9 to TRBJ1-2; possible D gene TRBD1, 5 bases. Trimming removed 0 bases from V and 4 bases from J, with 10 bases in between. The CDR3 extends over 14 amino acids. Germline values: CDR1 SGDLS, CDR2 YYNGEE. Here the CDR3 reads CASSVGRQSYGYTF. DNA of the CDR3: TGTGCCAGCAGCGTAGGTCGACAGTCCTATGGCTACACCTTC.

The chain employs TRBV7-8 and TRBJ2-2; 9 bases align to TRBD1. CDR3 length: 14 residues. Germline CDR1 is SGHVS and CDR2 is FQNEAQ. V trimming: 3 bases; J trimming: 5 bases; junction bases outside the gene matches: 1. The CDR3 region is CASSLGTGTGELFF. The DNA for the CDR3 is TGTGCCAGCAGCTTGGGGACAGGGACCGGGGAGCTGTTTTTT.

CDR3 protein: CAIRASGGADTQYF. The CDR3 nucleotides are TGTGCCATCAGGGCTAGCGGGGGGGCAGATACGCAGTATTTT. The chain uses TRBV10-3 and TRBJ2-3; 12 nucleotides agree with TRBD2. V shed 6 bases and J 4 bases; nucleotides not matched to a gene: 2. Germline loops: CDR1 ENHRY, CDR2 SYGVKD. CDR3 size: 14 residues.

The chain joins TRBV7-3 to TRBJ1-1; tentatively, D is TRBD1 (5 bases). The V and J ends lost 5 bases and 1 base respectively, with 8 bases between them. CDR1 is SGHTA, CDR2 FQGTGA, per germline. The CDR3 contains 13 residues. The CDR3 loop is CASSQGQNTEAFF. The CDR3 DNA sequence: TGTGCCAGCAGCCAAGGACAGAACACTGAAGCTTTCTTT.